The TCR beta chain under discussion was sequenced for a study of cytomegalovirus exposure and HLA in healthy donors. Looking at the study overall: Prior work identified some 120 million unique TCR beta sequences in 150 million to 200 million T cells.

Researchers ran the PCR with 60 Vbeta and 13 Jbeta primers. TCRdb keeps only in-frame clones here, not all; method: immunoSEQ multiplex PCR. The sample includes over 150,000 clones, roughly 75% of them seen just once. This clone was seen a few times. Antigen unknown. Broader study findings: Researchers catalogued approximately 170 TCR beta chains as cytomegalovirus-associated. In vitro work confirmed that three CMV-associated chains recognize CMV antigens. Across HLA loci, a later analysis found differing TCR association rates, with DRB1 most and HLA-C fewest.

What was sequenced was PBMCs. This TCR came from a woman between 45 and 65 years old in good health and CMV-seropositive.

Written as DNA, the CDR3 is TGTGCCAGCAGCGCAGATTGGAACACTGAAGCTTTCTTT. It specifies CASSADWNTEAFF. The J gene is TRBJ1-1, the V gene TRBV7-9; D gene unclear. Per germline, CDR1 SEHNR and CDR2 FQNEAQ (reference sequence). The length of the CDR3 is 13 residues. Trimming shortened V by 5 bases and J by 1 base, and 8 bases separated the two germline ends.